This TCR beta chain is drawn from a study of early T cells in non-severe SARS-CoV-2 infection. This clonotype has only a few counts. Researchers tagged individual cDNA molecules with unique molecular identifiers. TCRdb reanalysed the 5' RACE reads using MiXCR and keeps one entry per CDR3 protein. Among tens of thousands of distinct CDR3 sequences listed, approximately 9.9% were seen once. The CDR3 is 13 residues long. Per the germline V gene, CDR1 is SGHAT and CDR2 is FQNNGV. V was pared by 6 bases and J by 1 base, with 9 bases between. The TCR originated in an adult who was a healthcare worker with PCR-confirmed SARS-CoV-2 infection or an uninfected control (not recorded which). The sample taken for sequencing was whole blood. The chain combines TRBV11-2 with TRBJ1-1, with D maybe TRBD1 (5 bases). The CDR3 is CASRRQSNTEAFF. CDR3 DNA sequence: TGTGCCAGCAGGAGACAGTCGAACACTGAAGCTTTCTTT.